This T cell receptor (beta chain) derives from a study of T cell responses to AZD1222 COVID-19 vaccine. The assay was immunoSEQ multiplex PCR, and TCRdb's table has in-frame clones only and misses some. The table has roughly 120,000 clones, just over 85% seen once. Germline CDR1 is SGDLS and CDR2 is YYNGEE. This CDR3 is built from 17 residues. Trimming removed 0 bases at V and 0 bases at J, with 13 bases between. The chain joins TRBV9 to TRBJ1-3; no clear D gene. This sequence was found in an adult in good health. This specimen consisted of peripheral blood, obtained on day 0 of AZD1222 vaccination. The CDR3 sequence is CASSVAPGPASGNTIYF. In nucleotides, the CDR3 is TGTGCCAGCAGCGTAGCCCCCGGTCCAGCCTCTGGAAACACCATATATTTT. The full variable domain, rest sourced from reference TRBV9 and TRBJ1-3, is DSGVTQTPKHLITATGQRVTLRCSPRSGDLSVYWYQQSLDQGLQFLIQYYNGEERAKGNILERFSAQQFPDLHSELNLSSLELGDSALYFCASSVAPGPASGNTIYFGEGSWLTVV.